Below, one T cell receptor (beta chain) is given with its context. The entry originates in a study of Ad26.COV2.S vaccination and SARS-CoV-2 variants. Sequencing used immunoSEQ multiplex PCR; TCRdb keeps in-frame clones, though not all of them. The sample gives some 640,000 clones, approximately 88% of which show up once; over 1.3% is in the top ten. The germline V and J ends were trimmed by 5 bases and 9 bases, with 20 bases remaining between them. The CDR3 spans 14 residues. Germline CDR1 is MNHEY and CDR2 is SMNVEV (reference sequence). Treatment of the sample: about 20 received Ad26.COV2.S at low or high dose, single or two shots; five or six received placebo; per-sample allocation not given. The samples were gathered on day 63 after the first injection of vaccine or placebo. The vaccine delivered Wuhan-strain SARS-CoV-2 spike through an Ad26 vector.

The TCR comes from a person between 18 and 59 years old who received the Ad26.COV2.S COVID-19 vaccine or a placebo. The input for sequencing was peripheral blood, taken in a trial of Ad26.COV2.S vaccine versus placebo. This rearrangement joins TRBV27 to TRBJ2-7, with D unresolved. CDR3 nucleotide sequence: TGTGCCAGCAGTCTCCGGACGGATGGAATTAGGCAGTACTTC. Amino acid sequence: CASSLRTDGIRQYF.